A selection of T cell receptor beta chains follows, all from one sample in a study of cytomegalovirus exposure and HLA in healthy donors. Sequencing was performed with immunoSEQ multiplex PCR; in TCRdb, only in-frame clones are kept and a portion is missing. The data contain 200,000 to 250,000 clones, around 80% of them singletons. What was sequenced was PBMCs. Every receptor here comes from a middle-aged woman in good health and CMV-seronegative. Each CDR3 is given with its conserved first and last residue. The D gene is left open where the match is weak. A row's size may be missing; if present it is once, few, many or a size class.

TRBJ1-1 . TRBV5-1 TRBD1 TGCGCCAGCAGCTTGGTACGACAGGGGGCTTCTGAAGCTTTCTTT CASSLVRQGASEAFF
TRBJ2-5 . TRBV18 TRBD2 TGTGCCAGCTCTCCGGGGCTTGGGACTAGCGGTCAAGAGACCCAGTACTTC CASSPGLGTSGQETQYF
TRBJ1-5 . TRBV6-1 TRBD1 TGTGCCAGCAGCGGAGACAGGGGCGACCAGCCCCAGCATTTT CASSGDRGDQPQHF
TRBJ2-2 . TRBV10-3 TRBD1 TGTGCCATCAGCCCGGGACAGGGTAGCACCGGGGAGCTGTTTTTT CAISPGQGSTGELFF
TRBJ1-2 . TRBV5-4 . TGTGCCAGCAGCTTGTTAGGGACAAACTATGGCTACACCTTC CASSLLGTNYGYTF
TRBJ1-1 . TRBV6-5 . TGTGCCAGCAGTTACGCGACGGGGGTTAATAGCGCTTTCTTT CASSYATGVNSAFF
TRBJ1-4 . TRBV29-1 . TGCAGCGGTATGACAGATGAAAAACTGTTTTTT CSGMTDEKLFF
TRBJ1-5 . TRBV7-9 . TGTGCCAGCAGCTTATCAGGGTGGGAGCCCCAGCATTTT CASSLSGWEPQHF
TRBJ2-7 . TRBV4-2 TRBD2 TGTGCCAGCAGCCAAGTCCACTCCGGGACTAGCCCAGAGCAGTACTTC CASSQVHSGTSPEQYF
TRBJ2-7 once TRBV28 . TGTGCCAGCAGTTCGGGAGATTACTACGAGCAGTACTTC CASSSGDYYEQYF
TRBJ1-2 . TRBV6-1 . TGTGCCAGCAGTGAAGGGCCTCACAGTAACTATGGCTACACCTTC CASSEGPHSNYGYTF
TRBJ2-3 . TRBV29-1 . TGCAGCGTACAGGTCTCTAGCACAGATACGCAGTATTTT CSVQVSSTDTQYF
TRBJ2-2 . TRBV7-9 . TGTTCCAGCAGCTTACCCCGCAGGTCGGGAACCGGGGAGCTGTTTTTT CSSSLPRRSGTGELFF
TRBJ1-1 . TRBV30 . TGTGCCTGGAGGCAGGGGACCACTTTCTTT CAWRQGTTFF
TRBJ2-2 . TRBV7-2 TRBD1 TGTGCCAGCAGACCCCGACAGGGTTTCGGGGAGCTGTTTTTT CASRPRQGFGELFF
TRBJ2-1 . TRBV19 TRBD2 TGTGCCAGTAGTATTTCCACTTCCGGACTAGCGGGGGCCAATGAGCAGTTCTTC CASSISTSGLAGANEQFF
TRBJ2-3 . TRBV5-1 . TGCGCCAGCAGCATTTACAGGGTTACAGATACGCAGTATTTT CASSIYRVTDTQYF
TRBJ1-6 once TRBV5-4 . TGTGCCAGCAGCTTGTCAGGGAACACTAATTCACCCCTCCACTTT CASSLSGNTNSPLHF
TRBJ1-1 . TRBV5-4 . TGTGCTAGCAGCTTACCAGGGAACACTGAAGCTTTCTTT CASSLPGNTEAFF
TRBJ2-1 . TRBV7-6 . TGTGCCAGCAGCCCGGTGCTGCGGGGGCGGGATGAGCAGTTCTTC CASSPVLRGRDEQFF
TRBJ1-2 . TRBV6-1 . TGTGCCAGCAGTGAATGGGGCCAGGTGGGCTACACCTTC CASSEWGQVGYTF
TRBJ2-2 . TRBV11-3 . TGTGCCAGCAGCGCCCGACAGATAGGCGCCACCGGGGAGCTGTTTTTT CASSARQIGATGELFF
TRBJ1-5 . TRBV18 . TGTGCCAGCTCACGTGATCGGGGGGCGATTCAGCCCCAGCATTTT CASSRDRGAIQPQHF
TRBJ1-1 . TRBV28 TRBD1 TGTGCCAGCAGTACAGGGGGTTCGGGGGCTTTCTTT CASSTGGSGAFF
TRBJ1-2 . TRBV10-3 . TGTGCCATCAGTGAGGTTGGGGTAGCGTATGGCTACACCTTC CAISEVGVAYGYTF
TRBJ1-6 . TRBV6-1 TRBD1 TGTGCCAGCAGTGAAAGTCCCCAGGAGGACAGGAGGAGCTCCTATAATTCACCCCTCCACTTT CASSESPQEDRRSSYNSPLHF
TRBJ1-5 few TRBV5-4 . TGTGCCAGCAGCTTGGGGCCAGATAGCAATCAGCCCCAGCATTTT CASSLGPDSNQPQHF
TRBJ2-3 . TRBV6-1 TRBD1 TGTGCCAGCAGTGAAAGGAGGACAGGTACAGATACGCAGTATTTT CASSERRTGTDTQYF
TRBJ2-2 . TRBV18 . TGTGCCAGCTCACCACGTTTACTAAACACCGGGGAGCTGTTTTTT CASSPRLLNTGELFF
TRBJ2-5 . TRBV11-2 . TGTGCCAGCAGCCCGCTTGGCACGGGTGGGGGGGAGACCCAGTACTTC CASSPLGTGGGETQYF
TRBJ2-3 . TRBV19 . TGTGCCAGTAGTATGCCCGAGGGTGTTTTGTTGACAGATACGCAGTATTTT CASSMPEGVLLTDTQYF
TRBJ1-3 . TRBV7-8 . TGTGCCAGCAGTCATACCCCGGCACTCCGAACGGGTGGAAACACCATATATTTT CASSHTPALRTGGNTIYF
TRBJ1-1 few TRBV7-9 TRBD1 TGTGCCAGCAGCTCCGGACAGGGACGGATGGAGAACACTGAAGCTTTCTTT CASSSGQGRMENTEAFF
TRBJ1-5 . TRBV13 TRBD1 TGTGCCAGCAGTCAACAGGGGGCTAATCAGCCCCAGCATTTT CASSQQGANQPQHF
TRBJ1-2 . TRBV11-2 . TGTGCCAGCAGCTTAGAAGGGGGGGGCGACTATGGCTACACCTTC CASSLEGGGDYGYTF
TRBJ2-3 . TRBV12-5 . TGTGCTAGTGGTTTGACGGGAGGCACAGATACGCAGTATTTT CASGLTGGTDTQYF
TRBJ1-4 . TRBV5-1 TRBD1 TGCGCCAGCAGCTTGGCTGGACAGGGATCGACTAATGAAAAACTGTTTTTT CASSLAGQGSTNEKLFF
TRBJ2-7 . TRBV18 . TGTGCCAGCTCCACGGGGGGCAACGAGCAGTACTTC CASSTGGNEQYF
TRBJ1-6 . TRBV7-8 TRBD1 TGTGCCAGCAGCTGGGACAGGACCCATTCACCCCTCCACTTT CASSWDRTHSPLHF
TRBJ1-2 once TRBV9 . TGTGCCAGCAGCGCCGACGGGGGGATATACTATGGCTACACCTTC CASSADGGIYYGYTF
TRBJ1-6 . TRBV6-1 TRBD1 TGTGCCAGCAGTGAAAGACCGGGACAGAATTCACCCCTCCACTTT CASSERPGQNSPLHF
TRBJ2-7 once TRBV30 . TGTGCCTGGAATCGCGGGGGCCCCTTACTCTCCTACGAGCAGTACTTC CAWNRGGPLLSYEQYF
TRBJ2-3 . TRBV2 . TGTGCCAGCAGTGAAGGGCCAGATACGCAGTATTTT CASSEGPDTQYF